The next 14 T cell receptor beta chains were all read from a single sample in a study of control samples from healthy donors and cancer patients. This table comes from immunoSEQ multiplex PCR, and its TCRdb copy is limited to in-frame clones, with some not included. In the table there are over 100,000 clones, approximately 92% of which are singletons. Sequenced input: blood. The receptors here all came from a woman in her 50s in good health.

This chain joins TRBV7-2 and TRBJ2-1; 16 bases agree with TRBD2. Losses at the gene ends were 7 bases for V and 9 bases for J; bases not matched to a gene: 9. CDR1 and CDR2 from the germline V gene are SGHTA and FQGNSA. This CDR3 is 16 amino acids long. The DNA for the CDR3 is TGTGCCAGCACCCAGGGACTAGCGGGAGGGCGGGGTGAGCAGTTCTTC. This translates into CASTQGLAGGRGEQFF. The full variable domain, in which reference TRBV7-2 and TRBJ2-1 provide the parts outside the CDR3, is GAGVSQSPSNKVTEKGKDVELRCDPISGHTALYWYRQSLGQGLEFLIYFQGNSAPDKSGLPSDRFSAERTGGSVSTLTIQRTQQEDSAVYLCASTQGLAGGRGEQFFGPGTRLTVL.

This clone was picked up one time. The chain has TRBV18 and TRBJ2-7, with 8 bases matching TRBD1. V was pared by 1 base and J by 2 bases, with 10 bases of the junction left unmatched. This CDR3 is built from 17 residues. Germline assignment: CDR1 KGHSH and CDR2 LQKENI. CDR3 coding DNA: TGTGCCAGCTCACCACGCGGTCCCGGGACAGGAGCCTACGAGCAGTACTTC. Translation gives CASSPRGPGTGAYEQYF.

V usage is TRBV3-1 (or the pseudogene TRBV3-2) and J usage is TRBJ1-5; no clear D gene. Trimming stripped 3 bases from V and 2 bases from J, with 14 bases between. CDR1 LGHDT and CDR2 YNNKEL come from the germline V gene (reference sequence). The CDR3 is 16 amino acids. The CDR3 here is CASSQSAKRGNQPQHF. CDR3 DNA sequence: TGTGCCAGCAGCCAGAGTGCTAAGAGAGGCAATCAGCCCCAGCATTTT.

CDR3 protein: CASNTGTVDNEQFF. For the CDR3, the DNA is TGTGCCAGCAACACCGGGACAGTGGACAATGAGCAGTTCTTC. The genes are TRBV28 and TRBJ2-1; 7 nucleotides align to TRBD1. Looked up from germline, CDR1 is MDHEN and CDR2 is SYDVKM. The CDR3 totals 14 residues. V lost 7 bases and J lost 5; bases outside the gene matches: 8.

The V gene is TRBV7-9, the J gene TRBJ1-1, with 7 bases aligning to TRBD1. V trimming: 5 bases; J trimming: 1 base; junction bases outside the gene matches: 4. Looked up from germline, CDR1 is SEHNR and CDR2 is FQNEAQ (reference sequence). The CDR3 has 14 residues. This chain's CDR3 is CASSRDRENTEAFF. CDR3 nucleotides: TGTGCCAGCAGCCGCGACAGGGAGAACACTGAAGCTTTCTTT. Based on the CDR3 plus reference TRBV7-9 and TRBJ1-1, the full variable domain is DTGVSQNPRHKITKRGQNVTFRCDPISEHNRLYWYRQTLGQGPEFLTYFQNEAQLEKSRLLSDRFSAERPKGSFSTLEIQRTEQGDSAMYLCASSRDRENTEAFFGQGTRLTVV.

This chain uses TRBV6-1 with TRBJ1-2; the D gene is possibly TRBD1 (5 bases). This CDR3 has 13 amino acids. The V gene lost 1 base and the J gene lost 5 bases, with 8 bases spanning the gap. Germline CDR1 is MNHNS and CDR2 is SASEGT. This chain's CDR3 is CASSEVTEYGYTF. CDR3 DNA: TGTGCCAGCAGTGAAGTGACAGAGTATGGCTACACCTTC.

The chain is built from TRBV6-1 and TRBJ2-6; no definite D call. V lost 4 bases and J 2 bases, leaving 15 bases between the germline ends. CDR1 is MNHNS and CDR2 is SASEGT in the germline V gene. This CDR3 is built from 17 residues. The CDR3 spells CASSGPAAVAGANVLTF. In nucleotides, the CDR3 is TGTGCCAGCAGTGGCCCCGCGGCAGTGGCTGGGGCCAACGTCCTGACTTTC.

This clone was seen just once. V and J are TRBV10-3 and TRBJ2-1; TRBD2 matches 7 bases. V lost 7 bases, J lost 6 bases, and 9 bases stayed unmatched. The CDR3 is made up of 14 amino acids. Per the germline V gene, CDR1 is ENHRY and CDR2 is SYGVKD. CDR3 in amino acids: CAINPGGRGNEQFF. The CDR3 DNA reads as TGTGCCATCAACCCGGGAGGTCGTGGCAATGAGCAGTTCTTC.

The chain uses TRBV11-2 and TRBJ1-1; possible D gene TRBD1, 5 bases. Trimming cost V 5 bases and J 4 bases, with 20 bases left between them. The germline V gene has CDR1 SGHAT and CDR2 FQNNGV. The CDR3 runs 16 residues. CDR3 residues: CASSIDGTYVRTEAFF. In nucleotides, the CDR3 is TGTGCCAGCAGCATCGACGGGACTTACGTACGCACTGAAGCTTTCTTT.

The CDR3 sequence is CASSLEVSTDTQYF. Here the CDR3 DNA reads TGTGCCAGCAGCTTAGAGGTGTCGACAGATACGCAGTATTTT. This chain connects TRBV7-2 to TRBJ2-3; D is unresolved. CDR1 is SGHTA and CDR2 is FQGNSA in the germline V gene. The CDR3 totals 14 residues. The V and J ends lost 1 base and 3 bases respectively, with 8 bases between them.

CDR3 bases: TGTGCCACCAGTGATAAAGGACAGGGAAGGAATGGCTACACCTTC. Translating it yields CATSDKGQGRNGYTF. This chain links TRBV24-1 with TRBJ1-2; the match to TRBD1 covers 8 bases. This CDR3 contains 15 residues. V gave up 3 bases and J gave up 6 bases; unmatched junction bases: 8. Germline CDR1 reads KGHDR; CDR2 reads SFDVKD.

The chain combines TRBV5-1 with TRBJ2-5, with 10 bases aligning to TRBD1. Trimming removed 3 bases from V and 4 bases from J; junction bases left unmatched: 3. The germline CDR1 and CDR2 sequences are SGHRS and YFSETQ. This CDR3 spans 14 amino acids. In DNA form, the CDR3 reads TGCGCCAGCAGCTCGACAGGGGGCGGAGAGACCCAGTACTTC. It translates to CASSSTGGGETQYF.

The chain combines TRBV23-1 with TRBJ1-1; D is perhaps TRBD1 (5 bases). TRBV23-1 is labeled an ORF, and its function is uncertain. The CDR3 sequence is 16 residues long. V shed 5 bases and J shed 0 bases, with 16 bases lying between them. In DNA, the CDR3 is TGCGCCAGCAGTTTGGGGGAAGAACTCATGAACACTGAAGCTTTCTTT. It encodes CASSLGEELMNTEAFF.

The rearrangement uses TRBV28 and TRBJ2-7; D is perhaps TRBD2 (5 bases). V was clipped by 2 bases and J by 6 bases, with 14 bases between them. The CDR3 runs to 14 residues. Germline values: CDR1 MDHEN, CDR2 SYDVKM. The CDR3 region is CASSLIQDSIEQYF. For the CDR3, the DNA is TGTGCCAGCAGTTTAATTCAGGACTCGATCGAGCAGTACTTC. Complete variable domain (other parts from reference TRBV28 and TRBJ2-7): DVKVTQSSRYLVKRTGEKVFLECVQDMDHENMFWYRQDPGLGLRLIYFSYDVKMKEKGDIPEGYSVSREKKERFSLILESASTNQTSMYLCASSLIQDSIEQYFGPGTRLTVT.